This entry concerns a single T cell receptor (beta chain). TCRdb called the 5' RACE reads again in MiXCR, with one record for every CDR3 protein. The sample carries under 900,000 distinct CDR3 sequences, around a sixth recorded once. The data derive from a study of identical twins. The CDR3 covers 14 residues. With 7 bases removed from V and 2 bases from J, the gap between germline ends came to 16 bases. Per the germline V gene, CDR1 is DFQATT and CDR2 is SNEGSKA (reference sequence). This sample was also put to use in a study of T cells expressing NK-cell markers.

The chain carries TRBV20-1 and TRBJ2-3; D is tentatively TRBD1 or TRBD2 (5 bases each). Source material: PBMCs. The receptor comes from a woman aged 18-29 years in good health. CDR3 amino acids: CSVGGGGYTDTQYF. In DNA form, the CDR3 reads TGCAGTGTAGGCGGTGGGGGATACACAGATACGCAGTATTTT.